Reported below is one T cell receptor beta chain. This clone was picked up one time. Its specific antigen is unknown. Nothing much larger sits one base from this clone, and base qualities are not available. Clipping removes 6 bases from V and 0 bases from J, with 8 as the unmatched junction base count. The CDR3 goes from the cysteine to the phenylalanine over 16 residues. Only the CDR3 DNA is retained, 48 bases long and in frame from the first base. Reading the germline V gene gives CDR1 SNHLY and CDR2 FYNNEI. This entry comes from a study of PD-L1 blockade in urothelial cancer (dated by TCRdb to 2016 to 2017). About the full investigation: Every patient began therapy around 2014 and was given atezolizumab 1,200 mg intravenously every 3 weeks. Blood samples gave a median of about 150,000 T cells and tens of thousands of unique TCRs, with a median clonality of about 0.078. Durable clinical benefit was defined as progression-free survival longer than 6 months, and TCR features were also tested against progression-free and overall survival. An ECOG performance status of 0 or 1 was recorded for the patients, and 0 to 3 prior chemotherapy regimens had been received by the patients. About 85% of the roughly 29 patients were identified as males with urothelial cancer of bladder origin, and a prior smoking history was reported by 18 of 29 patients. Around 29 patients had pretreatment blood TCR-seq, about 25 had at least one posttreatment blood collection, and about 25 had tumor TCR-seq. Some ten patients reached durable clinical benefit, while some 20 patients did not. Pretreatment tumor samples, along with matched peripheral blood serially collected before and after atezolizumab treatment, were subjected to TCR sequencing. In the same patients who had TCR sequencing, pretreatment tumors also underwent whole exome sequencing and RNA sequencing. Blood samples were analyzed 3 weeks after the start of treatment (second dose) and 6 weeks after the start of treatment. The study, an exploratory multi-omic analysis, examined somatic, immune and clinical correlates of response to PD-L1 blockade with atezolizumab in urothelial cancer. What the research found in general, with its limitations: Improved progression-free and overall survival was found to be associated with pretreatment peripheral blood TCR clonality below the median. Patients with durable benefit showed greater expansion of tumor-associated TCR clones in peripheral blood 3 weeks after starting treatment (n ≈ 21, p = 0.022). Because the sample size was small (n ≈ 28) and many of the analyses were exploratory, the results are meant to be hypothesis-generating.

To estimate absolute template abundance from read counts, synthetic TCR analog templates were spiked into each PCR. The immunoSEQ assay was used to amplify TCRbeta CDR3 regions from genomic DNA with bias-controlled V and J gene primers. Sequencing of rearranged TCRbeta segments was performed at approximately 20X coverage. The authors processed their data as follows. Clustering was used to correct sequencing errors, and CDR3s were annotated against IMGT to assign V, D and J genes. Only productive TCRbeta rearrangements were used in downstream analyses, excluding out-of-frame or stop-codon sequences. To compute clonality, Shannon entropy was normalized by the log of the number of unique productive sequences and then subtracted from one. Fisher's exact test with Benjamini-Hochberg correction, at a threshold of adjusted p below 0.01, was used to find clones that differed between time points or between blood and tumor. Drawn from immuneACCESS, this table holds only the in-frame rearrangements with V and J called that TCRdb kept. Clones are partly lost; checked studies trace under half to an unresolved V gene and leave the rest unexplained. That table supplies the V and J calls and clone size; D and trimming were determined from the DNA. Across this sample there are about 88,000 clones, with 90% seen only once. The ten top clones hold approximately 9% of the sample.

A total of some 30 patients with locally advanced or metastatic urothelial carcinoma, treated at Memorial Sloan Kettering on a trial protocol, made up the cohort. Peripheral blood mononuclear cells were collected pretreatment and during treatment, with between 1 and 8 total time points obtained per patient. The Qiagen DNeasy Blood extraction kit was used to purify genomic DNA from total PBMCs and tumor samples. PBMCs were collected pretreatment and during treatment and were isolated and stored as previously described. The chain links TRBV2 with TRBJ2-3, with 8 junctional bases fitting TRBD2. This sample comprised PBMCs, obtained around atezolizumab (anti-PD-L1) treatment. The clonotype was recovered from a man in his fifties or sixties with urothelial cancer. The nucleotide sequence is given as TGTGCCAGCAGCCAATTCTTAGCGGGAAGCACAGATACGCAGTATTTT. Its protein reads: CASSQFLAGSTDTQYF.